This TCR beta chain was found in a study of blood T cell repertoires in COVID-19. Assay used: immunoSEQ multiplex PCR; TCRdb lists only in-frame clones, some missing. The sample shows some 200,000 clones, approximately 86% of them seen only once. CDR1 is SGHTA and CDR2 is FQGNSA in the germline V gene. The CDR3 consists of 14 residues. The J segment lost 8 bases and the V segment lost 2 bases, leaving 6 bases of the junction unmatched. Source material: peripheral blood. The chain is built from TRBV7-2 and TRBJ2-1; 7 bases are a match to TRBD2. This clonotype originated in a woman aged 25 to 45 with COVID-19, enrolled during active disease. CDR3: CASSLRWGGDEQFF. In nucleotides, the CDR3 is TGTGCCAGCAGCTTAAGGTGGGGGGGGGATGAGCAGTTCTTC.